This entry features one T cell receptor (beta chain) sequence. The antigen remains undetermined. The data belong to a study of cytomegalovirus exposure and HLA in healthy donors. Study-level points and caveats: Later, an analysis showed that TCR beta chains associated with HLA were more clonally expanded than others that were equally common. Researchers counted around 150 TCR beta chains as cytomegalovirus-associated.

The PCR made use of 60 Vbeta and 13 Jbeta primers. Assay used: immunoSEQ multiplex PCR; TCRdb lists only in-frame clones, some missing. The table shows under 250,000 clones, with 65% to 90% occurring only once. This TCR came from a woman aged 45-65 years in good health and CMV-seronegative. Input material: PBMCs.

CDR3 region: CASSLLLAPNEQFF. The CDR3 DNA is TGTGCCAGCAGCTTATTACTAGCGCCCAATGAGCAGTTCTTC. J is TRBJ2-1 and V is TRBV7-2; TRBD2 aligns across 7 bases. CDR1 and CDR2 from the germline V gene are SGHTA and FQGNSA. This CDR3 has 14 amino acids. Trimming at V came to 2 bases and at J to 6 bases, leaving 4 bases not matched to a gene.